Sequencing of this TCR beta chain was carried out in a study of CD8 T cells in ankylosing spondylitis. Study-wide points: Certain motif variants had earlier appeared in reactive arthritis synovial fluid and blood. Among TCR beta sequences, a motif of under ten highly homologous variants appeared characteristic of ankylosing spondylitis blood. Reportedly, disease-linked clones are significantly enriched in ankylosing spondylitis patients' matched synovial fluid. CD8+ cells made up the disease-linked clones, which were relatively rare in peripheral blood.

Trimming pared 2 bases from V and 5 bases from J, leaving 10 bases between. CDR3 length equals 15 residues. Looked up from germline, CDR1 is MNHNS and CDR2 is SASEGT. Only a few counts were recorded for this clonotype. Antigen specificity is unknown. TCRdb used MiXCR to reprocess the 5' RACE reads, holding one entry per CDR3 protein. The sample shows roughly 300,000 distinct CDR3 sequences, 6.5% to 10% of them seen only once. The source is a male donor with ankylosing spondylitis. Material for sequencing was blood, either unsorted or a sorted T cell fraction (not recorded which). The chain couples TRBV6-1 to TRBJ1-6, with a weak D call TRBD1 (5 bases). CDR3 nucleotide sequence: TGTGCCAGCAGTGAACAGGGACCTAATAATTCACCCCTCCACTTT. Residues: CASSEQGPNNSPLHF.